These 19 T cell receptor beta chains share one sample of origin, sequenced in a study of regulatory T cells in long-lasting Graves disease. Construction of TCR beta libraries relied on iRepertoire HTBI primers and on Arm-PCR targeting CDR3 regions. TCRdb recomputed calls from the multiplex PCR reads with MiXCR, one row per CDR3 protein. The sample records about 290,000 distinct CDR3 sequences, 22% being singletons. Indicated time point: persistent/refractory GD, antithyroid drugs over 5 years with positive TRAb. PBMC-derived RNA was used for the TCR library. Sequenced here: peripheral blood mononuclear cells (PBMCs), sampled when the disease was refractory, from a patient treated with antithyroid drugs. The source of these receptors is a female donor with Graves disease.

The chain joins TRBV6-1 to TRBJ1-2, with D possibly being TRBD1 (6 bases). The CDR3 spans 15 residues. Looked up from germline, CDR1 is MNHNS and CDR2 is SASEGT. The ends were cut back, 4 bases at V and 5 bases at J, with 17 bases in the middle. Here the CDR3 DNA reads TGTGCCAGCAGTGTATTGTTGGGGGCAGAATATGGCTACACCTTC. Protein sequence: CASSVLLGAEYGYTF.

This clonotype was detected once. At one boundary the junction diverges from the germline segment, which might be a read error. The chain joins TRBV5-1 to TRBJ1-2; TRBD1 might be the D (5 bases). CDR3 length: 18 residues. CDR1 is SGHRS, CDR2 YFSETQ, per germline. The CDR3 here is CTSSLEGINDGRAGGYTF. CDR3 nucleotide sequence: TGCACCAGCAGCTTGGAGGGCATAAACGACGGCAGGGCGGGAGGCTACACCTTC. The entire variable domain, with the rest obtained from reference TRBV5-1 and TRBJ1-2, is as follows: KAGVTQTPRYLIKTRGQQVTLSCSPISGHRSVSWYQQTPGQGLQFLFEYFSETQRNKGNFPGRFSGRQFSNSRSEMNVSTLELGDSALYLCTSSLEGINDGRAGGYTFGSGTRLTVV.

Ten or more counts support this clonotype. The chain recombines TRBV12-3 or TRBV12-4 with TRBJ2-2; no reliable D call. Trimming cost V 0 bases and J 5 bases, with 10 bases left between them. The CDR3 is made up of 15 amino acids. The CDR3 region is CASSLALVGTGELFF. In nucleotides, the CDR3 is TGTGCCAGCAGTTTAGCGCTGGTGGGGACCGGGGAGCTGTTTTTT.

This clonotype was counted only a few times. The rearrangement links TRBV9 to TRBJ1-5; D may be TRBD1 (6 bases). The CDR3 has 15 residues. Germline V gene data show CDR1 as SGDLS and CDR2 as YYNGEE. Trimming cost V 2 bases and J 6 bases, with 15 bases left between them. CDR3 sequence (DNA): TGTGCCAGCAGCGTTACGGGGGGCTCGGGTCAGCCCCAGCATTTT. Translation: CASSVTGGSGQPQHF.

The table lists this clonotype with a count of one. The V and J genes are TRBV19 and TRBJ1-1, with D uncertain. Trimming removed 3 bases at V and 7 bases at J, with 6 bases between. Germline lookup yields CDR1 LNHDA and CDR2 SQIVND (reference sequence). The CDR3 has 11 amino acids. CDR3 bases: TGTGCCAGTAGTATGGGCAGTGAAGCTTTCTTT. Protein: CASSMGSEAFF.

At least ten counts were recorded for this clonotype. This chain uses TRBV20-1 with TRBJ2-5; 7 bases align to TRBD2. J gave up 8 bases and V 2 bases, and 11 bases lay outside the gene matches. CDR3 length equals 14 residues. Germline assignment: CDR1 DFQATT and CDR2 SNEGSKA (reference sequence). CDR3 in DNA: TGCAGTGCTAGACAAAGGACTAGTTCTAGCACCCAGTACTTC. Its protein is CSARQRTSSSTQYF.

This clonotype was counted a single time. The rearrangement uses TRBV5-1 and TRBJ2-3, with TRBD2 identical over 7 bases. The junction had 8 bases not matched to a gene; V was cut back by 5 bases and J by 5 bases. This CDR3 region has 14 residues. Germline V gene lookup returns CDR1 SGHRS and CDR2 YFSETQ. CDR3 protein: CASSPGGRVDTQYF. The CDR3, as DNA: TGCGCCAGCAGTCCCGGAGGGAGGGTAGATACGCAGTATTTT. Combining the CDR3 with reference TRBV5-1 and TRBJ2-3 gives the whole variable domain KAGVTQTPRYLIKTRGQQVTLSCSPISGHRSVSWYQQTPGQGLQFLFEYFSETQRNKGNFPGRFSGRQFSNSRSEMNVSTLELGDSALYLCASSPGGRVDTQYFGPGTRLTVL.

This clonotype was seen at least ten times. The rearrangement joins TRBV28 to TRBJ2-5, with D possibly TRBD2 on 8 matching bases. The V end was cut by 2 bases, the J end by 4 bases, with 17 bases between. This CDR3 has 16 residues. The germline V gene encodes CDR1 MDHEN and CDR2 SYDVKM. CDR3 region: CASSLGDSGSGETQYF. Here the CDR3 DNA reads TGTGCCAGCAGTTTAGGGGACAGCGGGAGTGGAGAGACCCAGTACTTC.

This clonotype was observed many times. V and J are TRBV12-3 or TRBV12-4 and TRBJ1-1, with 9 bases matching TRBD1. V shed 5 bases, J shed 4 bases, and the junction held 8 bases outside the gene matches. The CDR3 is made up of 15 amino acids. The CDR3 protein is CASSETRQGGTEAFF. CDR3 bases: TGTGCCAGCAGTGAAACCCGACAGGGGGGCACTGAAGCTTTCTTT.

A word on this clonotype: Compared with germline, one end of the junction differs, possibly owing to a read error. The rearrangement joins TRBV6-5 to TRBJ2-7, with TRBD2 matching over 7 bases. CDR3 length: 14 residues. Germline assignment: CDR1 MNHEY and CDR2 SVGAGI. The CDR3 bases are TGTGCCAGCAGTTATAGGGCGGGGGACTACGAGCGGTACTTC. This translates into CASSYRAGDYERYF.

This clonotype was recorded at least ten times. The CDR3 sequence: CASSPGTSYGYTF. In nucleotides, the CDR3 is TGTGCCAGCAGTCCCGGGACATCCTATGGCTACACCTTC. J is TRBJ1-2 and V is TRBV6-1; possible D gene TRBD1, 6 bases. The CDR3 contains 13 residues. Per germline, CDR1 MNHNS and CDR2 SASEGT. V was pared by 5 bases and J by 4 bases, with 11 bases between.

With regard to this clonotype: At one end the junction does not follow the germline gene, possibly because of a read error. In DNA form, the CDR3 reads TGTGTCAGCAGTTCGGGACTCCGAGGGGAGACCCAGTACTTC. The encoded protein is CVSSSGLRGETQYF. This chain uses TRBV27 with TRBJ2-5; perhaps TRBD2 as D (6 bases). The CDR3 is 14 amino acids. CDR1 is MNHEY, CDR2 SMNVEV, per germline (reference sequence).

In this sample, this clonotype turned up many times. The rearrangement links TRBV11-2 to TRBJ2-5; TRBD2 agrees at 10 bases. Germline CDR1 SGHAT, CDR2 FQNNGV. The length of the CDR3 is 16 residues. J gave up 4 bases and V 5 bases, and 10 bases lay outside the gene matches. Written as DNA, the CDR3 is TGTGCCAGCAGCCTAGCGGGAGAGGGGGTAGGAGAGACCCAGTACTTC. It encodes CASSLAGEGVGETQYF. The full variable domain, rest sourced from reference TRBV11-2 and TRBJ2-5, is EAGVAQSPRYKIIEKRQSVAFWCNPISGHATLYWYQQILGQGPKLLIQFQNNGVVDDSQLPKDRFSAERLKGVDSTLKIQPAKLEDSAVYLCASSLAGEGVGETQYFGPGTRLLVL.

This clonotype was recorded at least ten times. The CDR3 loop reads CASSRRLALKPTGELFF. CDR3 nucleotide sequence: TGTGCCAGCAGCCGAAGACTAGCCCTAAAGCCCACCGGGGAGCTGTTTTTT. V gene TRBV28 combines with J gene TRBJ2-2; 7 positions agree with TRBD2. CDR3 size: 17 residues. CDR1 and CDR2 (germline): MDHEN, SYDVKM. Germline trimming cut 6 bases from V and 4 bases from J; bases unmatched to any gene: 14.

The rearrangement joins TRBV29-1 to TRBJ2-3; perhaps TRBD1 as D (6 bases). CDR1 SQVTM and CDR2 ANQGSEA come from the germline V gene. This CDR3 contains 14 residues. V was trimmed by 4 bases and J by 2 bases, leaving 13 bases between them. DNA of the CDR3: TGCAGCGTTGGGGACACTACTCACACAGATACGCAGTATTTT. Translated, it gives CSVGDTTHTDTQYF.

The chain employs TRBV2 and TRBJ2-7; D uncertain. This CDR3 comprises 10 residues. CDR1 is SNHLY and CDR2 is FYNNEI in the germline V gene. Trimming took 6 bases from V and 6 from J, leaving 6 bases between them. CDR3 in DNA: TGTGCCAGCAGCTTGAGCGAGCAGTACTTC. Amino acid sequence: CASSLSEQYF.

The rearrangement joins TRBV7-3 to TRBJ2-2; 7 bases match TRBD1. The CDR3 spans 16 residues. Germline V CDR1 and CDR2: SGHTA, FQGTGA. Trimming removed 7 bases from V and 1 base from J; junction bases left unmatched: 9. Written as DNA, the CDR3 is TGTGCCAGCATCCTAACTGGACAGGAGAACACCGGGGAGCTGTTTTTT. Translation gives CASILTGQENTGELFF.

CDR3 amino acids: CASSLRQGRGTGELFF. CDR3 DNA sequence: TGTGCCAGCAGCTTACGACAGGGTCGCGGCACCGGGGAGCTGTTTTTT. V gene TRBV13 combines with J gene TRBJ2-2; TRBD1 matches 7 bases. Germline V lookup: CDR1 PRHDT, CDR2 FYEKMQ (reference sequence). J lost 4 bases, V lost 2 bases, and 7 bases had no gene match. The CDR3 has 16 amino acids. Full variable domain (outside the CDR3, taken from reference TRBV13 and TRBJ2-2): AAGVIQSPRHLIKEKRETATLKCYPIPRHDTVYWYQQGPGQDPQFLISFYEKMQSDKGSIPDRFSAQQFSDYHSELNMSSLELGDSALYFCASSLRQGRGTGELFFGEGSRLTVL.

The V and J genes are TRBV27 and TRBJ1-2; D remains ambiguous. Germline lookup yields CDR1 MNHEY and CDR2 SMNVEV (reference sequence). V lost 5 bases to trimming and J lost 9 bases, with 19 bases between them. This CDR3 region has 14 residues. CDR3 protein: CASSREGRGSSYTF. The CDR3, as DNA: TGTGCCAGCAGTAGAGAAGGCCGGGGATCGAGCTACACCTTC.